Reported below is one TCR beta chain. These data are taken from a study of blood T cell repertoires in COVID-19. In the study overall: Researchers got acute and convalescent COVID-19 samples from the United States, Italy and Spain. T cells, B-cell-depleted T cells, or PBMCs supplied cDNA or gDNA.

Trimming shortened V by 6 bases and J by 4 bases, and 10 bases separated the two germline ends. Germline CDR1 is LNHNV and CDR2 is YYDKDF (reference sequence). The CDR3 is 13 amino acids. How the authors handled the data: Estimation of nucleated cell counts was performed using reference gene primer amplification. TCRdb's copy holds only in-frame clones and misses some; the assay was immunoSEQ multiplex PCR. That table furnishes V, J and clone size, whereas the DNA furnished D and trimming. Found here are under 60,000 clones, 65% to 85% of them singletons; the top ten hold around 25%. The chain carries TRBV15 and TRBJ2-1; a weak D match, TRBD2 (6 bases). This clonotype was sampled from a human donor in a cohort sampled during active COVID-19. Source material: peripheral blood. This CDR3 reads CATRSGPYNEQFF. CDR3 nucleotides: TGTGCCACCAGGAGCGGGCCGTACAATGAGCAGTTCTTC.